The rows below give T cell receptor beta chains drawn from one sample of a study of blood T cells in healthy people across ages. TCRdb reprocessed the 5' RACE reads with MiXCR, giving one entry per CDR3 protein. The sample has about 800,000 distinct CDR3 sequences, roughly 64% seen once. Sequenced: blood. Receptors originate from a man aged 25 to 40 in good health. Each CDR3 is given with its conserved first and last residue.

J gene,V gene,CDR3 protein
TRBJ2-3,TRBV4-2,CASSQANSQGSTDTQYF
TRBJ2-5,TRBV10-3,CAISESTLEQYF
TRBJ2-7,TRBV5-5,CASSLGWGGKYF
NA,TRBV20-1,CSARGFGGSRDEQYF
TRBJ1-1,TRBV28,CASSAPGPGTEAFF
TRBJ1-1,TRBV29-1,CSASIRGNTEAFF
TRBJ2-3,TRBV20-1,CSARGVGEPAQYF
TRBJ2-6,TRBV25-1,CASSGNQRSGANVLTF
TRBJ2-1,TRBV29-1,CSGRGSVYNEQFF
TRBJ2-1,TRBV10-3,CAIRTDSGGGPNEQFF
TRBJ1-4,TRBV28,CASWEGGGLGEKLFF
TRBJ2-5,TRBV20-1,CSARRTGGFPQYF
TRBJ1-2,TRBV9,CTSSEGDRGQGYTF
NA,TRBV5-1,CASSLLDSRPYEQYF
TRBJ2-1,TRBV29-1,CSVDHISYNEQFF
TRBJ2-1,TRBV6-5,CASRSAGGQGGFF
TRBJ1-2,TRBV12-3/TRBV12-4,CASTGRIGGYTF
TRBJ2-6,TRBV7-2,CASSLVATGANVLTF
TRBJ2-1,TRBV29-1,CSAASSGTNEQFF
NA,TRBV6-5,CASSFSSGDYEQYF
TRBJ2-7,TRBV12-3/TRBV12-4,CASSFGKGNYEQYF
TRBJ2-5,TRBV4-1,CASSLARPGTHKETQYF
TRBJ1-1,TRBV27,CAGSVPFPTEAFF
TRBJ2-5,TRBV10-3,CATSAQGAQETQYF
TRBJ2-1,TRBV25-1,CASTEGTYNEQFF
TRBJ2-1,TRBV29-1,CSGETTPRGQFF
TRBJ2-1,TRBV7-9,CTSRGRVEFF
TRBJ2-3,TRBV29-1,CSVSPASGRDTQYF
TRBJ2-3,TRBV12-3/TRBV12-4,CASSRGGLIGPTDTQYF
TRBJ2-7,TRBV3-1,CASSPGTSGSMVYEQYF
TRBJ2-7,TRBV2,CASSDTGTSAAYF
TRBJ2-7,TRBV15,CAIPHRTDTYEQYF
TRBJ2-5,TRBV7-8,CASSLVKREGWIQETQYF
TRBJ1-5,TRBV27,CASSLRASSNQPQHF
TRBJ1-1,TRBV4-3,CASSLYRGGTEAFF
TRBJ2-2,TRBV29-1,CSAGGGGGELFF
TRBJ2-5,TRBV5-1,CASSLNPGQRRETQYF
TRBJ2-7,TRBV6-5,CASSPQLSGPYEQYF
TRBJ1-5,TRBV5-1,CASSWAGDSNQPQHF
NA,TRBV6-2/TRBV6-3,CATAPGTKRETQYF
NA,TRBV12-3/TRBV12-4,CASTGGGLLVSMTYNEQYF
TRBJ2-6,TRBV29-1,CSVVKIPVGANVLTF
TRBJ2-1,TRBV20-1,CSARPGISSYNEQFF
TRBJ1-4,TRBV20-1,CSAREGRGNEKLFF